Listed below are T cell receptor beta chains from one sample, sequenced in a study of shared clonotypes between healthy human individuals. Clones were read by immunoSEQ multiplex PCR, and TCRdb kept only the in-frame ones, dropping some. This table has 550,000 to 850,000 clones, over 55% appearing once. The sample comprised memory CD4+ T cells sorted from blood. These receptors all come from a woman aged 25 to 39 in good health. The CDR3 runs from the conserved cysteine through the conserved F or W. The D gene is left open where the match is weak. Clone size is stated in some rows and not others, as once, few, many or a class when expanded.

clone_size j_call v_call d_call cdr3_aa cdr3_nt
once TRBJ1-1 TRBV6-1 TRBD1 CASRPKGQRHTEAFF TGTGCCAGCAGACCTAAGGGACAGCGGCACACTGAAGCTTTCTTT
NA TRBJ2-5 TRBV2 TRBD1 CASTEQGQGEETQYF TGTGCCAGCACCGAACAGGGACAGGGCGAAGAGACCCAGTACTTC
many TRBJ2-7 TRBV28 TRBD1 CASSLRDRGKHKQYF TGTGCCAGCAGTTTACGGGACAGGGGTAAACATAAGCAGTACTTC
NA TRBJ2-7 TRBV11-2 NA CASSLVWGPYEQYF TGTGCCAGCAGCTTAGTCTGGGGCCCCTACGAGCAGTACTTC
NA TRBJ1-1 TRBV18 TRBD1 CASSPVTGGDTEAFF TGTGCCAGCTCACCCGTGACAGGGGGCGACACTGAAGCTTTCTTT
NA TRBJ2-7 TRBV6-5 NA CASSYSIGIHYEQYF TGTGCCAGCAGTTACTCGATCGGGATCCACTACGAGCAGTACTTC
NA TRBJ2-6 TRBV2 NA CASRWDLNSGANVLTF TGTGCCAGCAGATGGGACCTGAACTCTGGGGCCAACGTCCTGACTTTC
NA TRBJ2-7 TRBV7-2 TRBD2 CASSLTGRSSYEQYF TGTGCCAGCAGCTTAACCGGGAGGAGCTCCTACGAGCAGTACTTC
NA TRBJ2-2 TRBV29-1 TRBD2 CSGSSGDSAGELFF TGCAGCGGATCTAGCGGGGATTCCGCCGGGGAGCTGTTTTTT
few TRBJ1-4 TRBV19 NA CASSIASREKLFF TGTGCCAGTAGTATCGCAAGTCGTGAAAAACTGTTTTTT
NA TRBJ2-3 TRBV28 NA CASAMGGLDTQYF TGTGCCAGCGCTATGGGGGGTTTAGATACGCAGTATTTT
many TRBJ2-3 TRBV19 NA CASSVTGSDTQYF TGTGCCAGTAGTGTGACGGGCTCAGATACGCAGTATTTT
NA TRBJ1-1 TRBV28 NA CASSLFFSVAEAFF TGTGCCAGCAGTTTATTTTTCTCAGTGGCTGAAGCTTTCTTT
once TRBJ2-3 TRBV28 NA CASSLLRDSYTDTQYF TGTGCCAGCAGTTTGTTGCGGGACAGTTACACAGATACGCAGTATTTT
NA TRBJ2-7 TRBV11-2 NA CASSSSTTYEQYF TGTGCCAGCAGCTCGTCGACTACCTACGAGCAGTACTTC
NA TRBJ2-1 TRBV6-1 TRBD2 CASSASGSKNEQFF TGTGCCAGCAGTGCTAGCGGGAGTAAAAATGAGCAGTTCTTC
once TRBJ2-3 TRBV21-1 NA CASSNSGPKPTDTQYF TGTGCCAGCAGCAACAGCGGGCCGAAACCCACAGATACGCAGTATTTT
once TRBJ2-5 TRBV15 TRBD1 CATSIPDRGETQYF TGTGCCACCAGCATACCCGACAGGGGGGAGACCCAGTACTTC
NA TRBJ2-7 TRBV6-5 TRBD2 CASSYSTSGRYEQYF TGTGCCAGCAGTTACTCGACTAGCGGGAGATACGAGCAGTACTTC
once TRBJ1-5 TRBV10-3 TRBD1 CAISERLTGTNQPQHF TGTGCCATCAGTGAGCGTTTGACAGGGACAAATCAGCCCCAGCATTTT
NA TRBJ1-1 TRBV14 NA CASSQATEAFF TGTGCCAGCAGCCAAGCAACTGAAGCTTTCTTT
NA TRBJ1-2 TRBV28 TRBD1 CASSGTGEDGYTF TGTGCCAGCAGTGGCACAGGGGAAGATGGCTACACCTTC
NA TRBJ1-1 TRBV6-6 NA CASSYLRLMNTEAFF TGTGCCAGCAGTTACTTGAGGTTAATGAACACTGAAGCTTTCTTT
few TRBJ1-2 TRBV11-3 NA CANSNYGYTF TGTGCCAACAGTAACTATGGCTACACCTTC
NA TRBJ2-2 TRBV9 NA CASSPPISGELFF TGTGCCAGCAGCCCCCCCATAAGCGGGGAGCTGTTTTTT
NA TRBJ2-1 TRBV28 TRBD2 CASSASGTSGNEQFF TGTGCCAGCAGTGCATCCGGGACTAGCGGGAATGAGCAGTTCTTC
NA TRBJ2-2 TRBV27 TRBD2 CASSELGLAVNTGELFF TGTGCCAGCAGTGAACTCGGGCTAGCGGTGAACACCGGGGAGCTGTTTTTT
few TRBJ1-1 TRBV9 NA CASSPRRGGVNTEAFF TGTGCCAGCAGCCCCCGGCGGGGAGGGGTCAACACTGAAGCTTTCTTT
NA TRBJ2-7 TRBV6-6 NA CASTEDSSRYEQYF TGTGCCAGCACCGAGGACTCCAGTAGGTACGAGCAGTACTTC
NA TRBJ2-7 TRBV10-3 NA CAISDFSRAGQGYEQYF TGTGCCATCAGTGACTTCTCAAGAGCCGGACAAGGCTACGAGCAGTACTTC
NA TRBJ2-7 TRBV7-2 TRBD1 CASSLAQGVYEQYF TGTGCCAGCAGCTTAGCCCAGGGGGTATACGAGCAGTACTTC
many TRBJ1-3 TRBV7-6 NA CASSLWAGLSDSGNTIYF TGTGCCAGCAGCTTATGGGCGGGACTCTCTGACTCTGGAAACACCATATATTTT
NA TRBJ1-5 TRBV28 NA CASSLGGGEQPQHF TGTGCCAGCAGTTTAGGGGGCGGGGAGCAGCCCCAGCATTTT
few TRBJ1-2 TRBV29-1 NA CSGSENYGYTF TGCAGCGGCTCCGAGAACTATGGCTACACCTTC
NA TRBJ1-1 TRBV10-3 NA CAISGDATTTEAFF TGTGCCATCAGTGGGGACGCTACGACCACTGAAGCTTTCTTT
NA TRBJ2-7 TRBV18 TRBD1 CASSPLDQGAAEQYF TGTGCCAGCTCACCCCTGGACCAGGGGGCTGCCGAGCAGTACTTC
few TRBJ2-7 TRBV19 NA CASSRGGISPYEQYF TGTGCCAGTAGTAGAGGCGGGATCTCCCCCTACGAGCAGTACTTC
NA TRBJ1-4 TRBV27 NA CASTVPSDGLELFF TGTGCCAGCACCGTCCCGAGCGACGGTCTTGAACTGTTTTTT
NA TRBJ2-7 TRBV28 NA CASSPRTYRKPYEQYF TGTGCCAGCAGCCCGAGGACATACAGAAAGCCCTACGAGCAGTACTTC
few TRBJ2-1 TRBV9 NA CASSVEGPYNEQFF TGTGCCAGCAGCGTAGAAGGACCATACAATGAGCAGTTCTTC
many TRBJ1-2 TRBV5-4 TRBD1 CASTSLQGGGYGYTF TGTGCCAGCACCTCTTTACAGGGGGGCGGGTATGGCTACACCTTC
NA TRBJ2-5 TRBV7-2 TRBD2 CASSHGGLAGKRETQYF TGTGCCAGCAGTCACGGGGGACTAGCGGGAAAGAGAGAGACCCAGTACTTC
NA TRBJ2-7 TRBV16 NA CASSPRASYEQYF TGTGCCAGCAGCCCACGGGCCTCCTACGAGCAGTACTTC
NA TRBJ1-1 TRBV12-5 NA CASGSGGVGKAFF TGTGCTAGTGGTTCCGGAGGGGTAGGAAAAGCTTTCTTT
NA TRBJ1-4 TRBV18 NA CASSQGIPTNEKLFF TGTGCCAGCTCACAAGGGATTCCAACTAATGAAAAACTGTTTTTT
NA TRBJ2-4 TRBV5-4 NA CASSPKGEEDIQYF TGTGCCAGCAGCCCAAAGGGTGAGGAAGACATTCAGTACTTC